This passage covers 2 T cell receptor beta chains from one sample sequenced in a study of blood T cells in healthy people across ages. Primed by a sample-barcoded 5' primer and a J-beta primer mix, a second PCR proceeded for 7 to 11 cycles. TCRdb analysed the 5' RACE reads with MiXCR anew, one entry per CDR3 protein. In the table there are 850,000 to 1,000,000 distinct CDR3 sequences, around 48% of which are singletons. Material for sequencing was blood. The source is a man younger than 40 in good health.

DNA of the CDR3: TGTGCCAGCAGTTCCGGGGACACGCAAAGGCAAAAACTGTTTTTT. This sequence encodes CASSSGDTQRQKLFF. The J gene is TRBJ1-4, the V gene TRBV27; perhaps TRBD1 as D (6 bases). The CDR3 is made up of 15 amino acids. Germline V gene data show CDR1 as MNHEY and CDR2 as SMNVEV (reference sequence). Trimming pared 4 bases from V and 9 bases from J, leaving 18 bases between.

The rearrangement uses TRBV7-9 and TRBJ2-7, with D perhaps matching TRBD2 (6 bases). This CDR3 region has 14 residues. The V end was cut by 5 bases, the J end by 2 bases, with 13 bases between. Germline CDR1 SEHNR, CDR2 FQNEAQ (reference sequence). The CDR3, as DNA: TGTGCCAGCAGCGGTGGGACTTCACCCTACGAGCAGTACTTC. Residues: CASSGGTSPYEQYF.